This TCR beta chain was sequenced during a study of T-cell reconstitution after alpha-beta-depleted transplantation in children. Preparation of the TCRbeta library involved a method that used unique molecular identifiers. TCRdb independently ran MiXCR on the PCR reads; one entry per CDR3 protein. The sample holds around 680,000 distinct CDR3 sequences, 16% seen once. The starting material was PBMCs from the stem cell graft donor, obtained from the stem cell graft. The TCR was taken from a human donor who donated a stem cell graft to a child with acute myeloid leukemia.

CDR3 in amino acids: CATSGHYQIQQFF. The CDR3 nucleotides read TGTGCCACCAGTGGACATTACCAAATTCAGCAGTTCTTC. The chain is built from TRBV24-1 and TRBJ2-1; D not certain. This CDR3 region has 13 residues. V lost 5 bases and J lost 11, with 15 bases in between. Per the germline V gene, CDR1 is KGHDR and CDR2 is SFDVKD.